These 17 T cell receptor beta chains came from one sample sequenced in a study of cytotoxic CD8 clonotypes in ibrutinib-treated CLL (dated by TCRdb to 2020 to 2023). Library method: the immunoSEQ multiplex PCR assay. The table comes from immuneACCESS by way of TCRdb, which keeps in-frame sequences with V and J called. Part of the clones is missing from these tables; in studies checked, under half for an unresolved V gene and the rest for unknown reasons. In this sample the table shows fewer than 100,000 clones, roughly 86% of which occur a single time. Of the sample, under 6.5% falls within the top ten clones. The sample in question was PBMCs, obtained before ibrutinib treatment. The receptor set was obtained from a human donor with chronic lymphocytic leukemia.

The gene calls are TRBV30 and TRBJ2-3; D uncertain. The CDR3 is made up of 16 amino acids. Trimming pared 1 base from V and 1 base from J, leaving 15 bases between. Germline CDR1 and CDR2: GTSNPN and SVGIG (reference sequence). CDR3 in DNA: TGTGCCTGGAGTGATGAGCCCGTGATTGGCACAGATACGCAGTATTTT. It specifies CAWSDEPVIGTDTQYF.

This chain connects TRBV28 to TRBJ2-7; TRBD2 aligns across 7 bases. V shed 10 bases, J shed 2 bases, and the junction held 11 bases outside the gene matches. CDR3 length: 14 residues. Germline lookup yields CDR1 MDHEN and CDR2 SYDVKM. CDR3 coding DNA: TGTGCCATCCAGCGGGACGCAAAACCCTACGAGCAGTACTTC. Its translation: CAIQRDAKPYEQYF. The variable domain in full, completed from reference TRBV28 and TRBJ2-7, reads DVKVTQSSRYLVKRTGEKVFLECVQDMDHENMFWYRQDPGLGLRLIYFSYDVKMKEKGDIPEGYSVSREKKERFSLILESASTNQTSMYLCAIQRDAKPYEQYFGPGTRLTVT.

This chain joins TRBV11-3 and TRBJ2-7; TRBD1 aligns across 8 bases. Unmatched junction bases numbered 6, after V lost 3 bases and J lost 5 bases. Germline V lookup: CDR1 SGHNT, CDR2 YENEEA. The CDR3 runs 14 residues. The CDR3 protein is CASSFRDRGDEQYF. CDR3 in DNA: TGTGCCAGCAGCTTCCGTGACAGGGGCGACGAGCAGTACTTC.

In this sample, this clone turned up a few times. The genes are TRBV30 and TRBJ1-2; possible D gene TRBD1, 5 bases. The CDR3 covers 11 residues. The V gene lost 0 bases and the J gene lost 10 bases, with 9 bases spanning the gap. CDR1 and CDR2 (germline): GTSNPN, SVGIG (reference sequence). The CDR3 here is CAWSVWGIYTF. CDR3 nucleotide sequence: TGTGCCTGGAGTGTTTGGGGGATCTACACCTTC.

The genes are TRBV5-6 and TRBJ1-3; no clear D. Deletions cut 0 bases from V and 1 base from J, with 8 bases between. Germline V gives CDR1 SGHDT, CDR2 YYEEEE. The CDR3 extends over 15 amino acids. The CDR3 loop is CASSLGPGSGNTIYF. The CDR3 DNA reads TGTGCCAGCAGCTTGGGGCCAGGATCTGGAAACACCATATATTTT. The full variable domain, its missing parts supplied by reference TRBV5-6 and TRBJ1-3, is DAGVTQSPTHLIKTRGQQVTLRCSPKSGHDTVSWYQQALGQGPQFIFQYYEEEERQRGNFPDRFSGHQFPNYSSELNVNALLLGDSALYLCASSLGPGSGNTIYFGEGSWLTVV.

The J gene is TRBJ2-1, the V gene TRBV23-1; 9 bases match TRBD2. TRBV23-1 is identified as an open reading frame with a role that is uncertain. This CDR3 region has 19 residues. V was clipped by 0 bases and J by 0 bases; unmatched bases: 9. The CDR3 sequence: CASSQSQAGGDSSYNEQFF. The CDR3 DNA follows: TGCGCCAGCAGTCAATCGCAAGCGGGAGGTGATAGCTCCTACAATGAGCAGTTCTTC.

The rearrangement uses TRBV7-9 and TRBJ2-7; weak D call: TRBD1 (6 bases). The CDR3 is made up of 19 amino acids. Trimming removed 4 bases from V and 0 bases from J, with 25 bases in between. Germline-derived CDR1 and CDR2 are SEHNR and FQNEAQ (reference sequence). CDR3 in DNA: TGTGCCAGCAGCTATAAATCAGGGGACCCCGATCATAGCTCCTACGAGCAGTACTTC. Translated, it gives CASSYKSGDPDHSSYEQYF.

This clone turned up a few times. The chain combines TRBV5-1 with TRBJ2-2, with 8 positions matching TRBD2. CDR1 and CDR2 from the germline V gene are SGHRS and YFSETQ. Unmatched junction bases numbered 9, after V lost 1 base and J lost 1 base. The CDR3 is 18 amino acids. For the CDR3, the DNA is TGCGCCAGCAGCTTGTGGGGACTAGAGGTTGGGAACACCGGGGAGCTGTTTTTT. As protein: CASSLWGLEVGNTGELFF. The complete variable domain, with remaining parts taken from reference TRBV5-1 and TRBJ2-2, reads KAGVTQTPRYLIKTRGQQVTLSCSPISGHRSVSWYQQTPGQGLQFLFEYFSETQRNKGNFPGRFSGRQFSNSRSEMNVSTLELGDSALYLCASSLWGLEVGNTGELFFGEGSRLTVL.

In this sample, this clone turned up once. The V gene is TRBV7-9, the J gene TRBJ1-4; D uncertain. Germline-derived CDR1 and CDR2 are SEHNR and FQNEAQ (reference sequence). This CDR3 is built from 18 residues. Deletions cut 5 bases from V and 8 bases from J, with 27 bases between. The CDR3 reads CASSPSPHGLLIQEKLFF. For the CDR3, the DNA is TGTGCCAGCAGCCCAAGCCCGCACGGACTTTTGATACAGGAAAAACTGTTTTTT.

V gene TRBV5-1 combines with J gene TRBJ2-3, with D uncertain. CDR3 length: 13 amino acids. V was shortened by 4 bases and J by 5 bases, with 11 bases between the two germline ends. Germline V gene data show CDR1 as SGHRS and CDR2 as YFSETQ. As DNA, the CDR3 is TGCGCCAGCAGCACAATTCGGATAGATACGCAGTATTTT. Protein product: CASSTIRIDTQYF.

This chain links TRBV7-8 with TRBJ2-1; 8 nucleotides line up with TRBD2. V was clipped by 1 base and J by 0 bases; unmatched bases: 11. This CDR3 has 19 amino acids. Germline V gene sequence: CDR1 SGHVS, CDR2 FQNEAQ. The CDR3 loop is CASSLVHREGWSSYNEQFF. The CDR3 nucleotides read TGTGCCAGCAGCTTAGTCCATCGGGAGGGGTGGAGCTCCTACAATGAGCAGTTCTTC.

The chain combines TRBV29-1 with TRBJ1-1, with a tentative D call TRBD1 (6 bases). V was trimmed by 4 bases and J by 4 bases, leaving 16 bases between them. Germline CDR1 and CDR2: SQVTM and ANQGSEA. The CDR3 is 14 amino acids. CDR3 DNA sequence: TGCAGCGTTGTTATGATGGGGGCGGCCACTGAAGCTTTCTTT. Its protein product is CSVVMMGAATEAFF.

This sequence joins TRBV12-5 and TRBJ2-7; 7 nucleotides line up with TRBD2. Germline V gene lookup returns CDR1 LGHNT and CDR2 FRNRAP. The length of the CDR3 is 17 residues. J gave up 0 bases and V 2 bases, and 10 bases lay outside the gene matches. Written as DNA, the CDR3 is TGTGCTAGTGGTTTGCCCTGGGACTACGGAAACTCCTACGAGCAGTACTTC. Translating it yields CASGLPWDYGNSYEQYF.

The rearrangement uses TRBV7-3 and TRBJ2-3; 9 bases align to TRBD1. V lost 1 base, J lost 0 bases, and 8 bases stayed unmatched. CDR3 length equals 18 residues. Germline-derived CDR1 and CDR2 are SGHTA and FQGTGA. CDR3 sequence (DNA): TGTGCCAGCAGCTTAAGAGGACAGGGGTCCACTAGCACAGATACGCAGTATTTT. Encoded protein: CASSLRGQGSTSTDTQYF.

The V call is TRBV6-1, the J call TRBJ1-1, with a possible D match to TRBD1 (6 bases). CDR3 length: 13 residues. The V gene lost 6 bases and the J gene lost 6 bases, with 14 bases spanning the gap. Germline V CDR1 and CDR2: MNHNS, SASEGT. The CDR3 DNA is TGTGCCAGCAGGACTCTGTCAGGGGCTGAAGCTTTCTTT. As protein: CASRTLSGAEAFF.

The chain is built from TRBV7-2 and TRBJ2-7, with TRBD2 matching over 7 bases. The CDR3 length is 16 residues. Germline trimming cut 3 bases from V and 5 bases from J; bases unmatched to any gene: 13. Germline CDR1 reads SGHTA; CDR2 reads FQGNSA. This CDR3 reads CASSFVGSGGVDEQYF. The CDR3 nucleotides read TGTGCCAGCAGCTTTGTGGGCTCGGGGGGAGTAGACGAGCAGTACTTC.

This clone appeared once. The chain recombines TRBV7-6 with TRBJ2-7, with 16 bases lining up with TRBD2. Germline CDR1 is SGHVS and CDR2 is FNYEAQ. This CDR3 spans 19 amino acids. With V trimmed by 5 bases and J by 3 bases, 13 bases remained unmatched. The CDR3 region has the DNA TGTGCCAGCAGCCCGGGACTAGCGGGAGGGAAGCGAAGTTTCTACGAGCAGTACTTC. Protein sequence: CASSPGLAGGKRSFYEQYF.